This T cell receptor (beta chain) stems from a study of response to subunit inactivated influenza vaccine. General observations from the study: New T cells are recruited in small numbers by each seasonal influenza vaccination, according to the authors' suggestion.

A word on this clonotype: Its antigen remains unknown.

Using its own MiXCR run on the RT-PCR reads, TCRdb lists one record per CDR3 protein. In the table there are approximately 700,000 distinct CDR3 sequences, approximately 15% of which are singletons. From germline, CDR1 is LGHDT and CDR2 YNNKEL (reference sequence). This CDR3 has 14 residues. Trimming cost V 4 bases and J 2 bases, with 11 bases left between them. The source is a man in his fifties or sixties who received an inactivated influenza vaccine. V and J are TRBV3-1 and TRBJ2-5; D not resolved. The sequencing used PBMCs from blood, collected around 15 days before vaccination. This chain's CDR3 is CASSRMLAQETQYF. The CDR3 DNA sequence: TGTGCCAGCAGCCGCATGTTAGCTCAAGAGACCCAGTACTTC.